The TCR beta chain under discussion was sequenced for a study of response to subunit inactivated influenza vaccine. This clonotype was counted many times. TCRdb used MiXCR to reprocess the RT-PCR reads, holding one entry per CDR3 protein. The sample lists more than 200,000 distinct CDR3 sequences, more than 9% occurring once. The clonotype comes from a man aged 50 to 60 who received an inactivated influenza vaccine. The sequenced sample was non-naive T cells sorted from PBMCs, obtained approximately 15 days before vaccination.

The CDR3 loop reads CASRLHLDTEAFF. CDR3 DNA sequence: TGTGCCAGCCGGCTCCATTTAGACACTGAAGCTTTCTTT. V is TRBV12-3 or TRBV12-4 and J is TRBJ1-1; D not certain. The CDR3 covers 13 residues. V shed 8 bases and J shed 3 bases, with 13 bases lying between them.